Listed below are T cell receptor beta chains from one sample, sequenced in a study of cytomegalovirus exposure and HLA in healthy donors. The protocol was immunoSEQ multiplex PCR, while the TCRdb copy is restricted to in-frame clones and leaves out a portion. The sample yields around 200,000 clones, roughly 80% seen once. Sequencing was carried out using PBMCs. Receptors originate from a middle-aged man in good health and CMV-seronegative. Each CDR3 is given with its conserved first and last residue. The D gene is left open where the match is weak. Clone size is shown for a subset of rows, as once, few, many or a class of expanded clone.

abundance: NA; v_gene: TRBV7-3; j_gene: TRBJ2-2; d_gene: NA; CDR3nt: TGTGCCAGCAGCTTATGGCCCCGAGGGGGCGGGGAGCTGTTTTTT; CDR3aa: CASSLWPRGGGELFF
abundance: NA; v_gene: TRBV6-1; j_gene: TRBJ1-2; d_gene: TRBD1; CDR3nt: TGTGCCAGCAGTGACCGGACAGGGAGCGGCTACACCTTC; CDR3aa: CASSDRTGSGYTF
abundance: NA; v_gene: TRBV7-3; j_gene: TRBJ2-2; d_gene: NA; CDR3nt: TGTGCCAGCAGCCCCTCGGGGGTGAACACCGGGGAGCTGTTTTTT; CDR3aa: CASSPSGVNTGELFF
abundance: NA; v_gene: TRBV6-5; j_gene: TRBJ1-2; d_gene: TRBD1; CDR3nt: TGTGCCAGCAGAAAAACCGGGACAGTTAACTATGGCTACACCTTC; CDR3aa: CASRKTGTVNYGYTF
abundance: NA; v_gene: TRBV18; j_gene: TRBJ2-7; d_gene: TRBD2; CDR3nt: TGTGCCAGCTCACCACCGTCCACTAGCGGGTACGAGCAGTACTTC; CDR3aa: CASSPPSTSGYEQYF
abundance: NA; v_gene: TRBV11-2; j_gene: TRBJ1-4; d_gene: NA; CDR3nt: TGTGCCAGCAGCTCGTTACAGGAGGGGGAAAAACTGTTTTTT; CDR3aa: CASSSLQEGEKLFF
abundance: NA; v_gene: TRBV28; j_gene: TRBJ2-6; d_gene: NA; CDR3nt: TGTGCCAGCAGTTTATGGTCGGCAGACTTCTCTGGGGCCAACGTCCTGACTTTC; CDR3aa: CASSLWSADFSGANVLTF
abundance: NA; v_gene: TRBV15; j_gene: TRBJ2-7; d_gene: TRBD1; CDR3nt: TGTGCCACCAGCCTTCGGGGCACTCAGGGGGTCGAGCAGTACTTC; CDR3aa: CATSLRGTQGVEQYF
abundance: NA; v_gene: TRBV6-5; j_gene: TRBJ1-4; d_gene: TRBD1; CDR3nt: TGTGCCAGCAGTTTCGACAGGGGGCGAGAAAAACTGTTTTTT; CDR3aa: CASSFDRGREKLFF
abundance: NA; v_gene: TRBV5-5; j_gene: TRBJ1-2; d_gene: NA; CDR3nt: TGTGCCAGCAGCTTGGCTATTGCTAACTATGGCTACACCTTC; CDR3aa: CASSLAIANYGYTF
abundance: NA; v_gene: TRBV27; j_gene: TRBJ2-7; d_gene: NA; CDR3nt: TGTGCCAGCAGCCTCTGGGGGGGGCGAAGTTCCTACGAGCAGTACTTC; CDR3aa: CASSLWGGRSSYEQYF
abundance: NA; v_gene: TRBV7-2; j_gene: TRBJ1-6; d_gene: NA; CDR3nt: TGTGCCAGCAGTCCACCGGGGGTAAATTCACCCCTCCACTTT; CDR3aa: CASSPPGVNSPLHF
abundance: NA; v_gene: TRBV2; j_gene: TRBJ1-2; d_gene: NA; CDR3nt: TGTGCCAGCGGGGAGGGGTTTGGCTACACCTTC; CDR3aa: CASGEGFGYTF
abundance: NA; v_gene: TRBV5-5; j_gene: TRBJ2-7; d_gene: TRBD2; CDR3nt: TGTGCCAGCAGCTCGGGCGGGCGGGGGTCCTACGAGCAGTACTTC; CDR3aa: CASSSGGRGSYEQYF
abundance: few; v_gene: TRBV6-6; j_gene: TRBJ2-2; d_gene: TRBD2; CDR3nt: TGTGCCAGCACCCTAGGACTAGCGAACACCGGGGAGCTGTTTTTT; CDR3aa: CASTLGLANTGELFF
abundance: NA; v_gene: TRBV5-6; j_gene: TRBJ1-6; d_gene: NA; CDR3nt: TGTGCCAGCAGCTTGGACTGGGCAGGAAATTCACCCCTCCACTTT; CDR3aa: CASSLDWAGNSPLHF
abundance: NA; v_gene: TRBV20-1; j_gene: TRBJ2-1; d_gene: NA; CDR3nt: TGCAGTGCCCGAGGAGGGAATGAGCAGTTCTTC; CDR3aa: CSARGGNEQFF
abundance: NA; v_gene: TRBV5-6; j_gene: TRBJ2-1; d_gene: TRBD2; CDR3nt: TGTGCCAGCAGCTTACCGGGACTAGCGCCAGTATACAATGAGCAGTTCTTC; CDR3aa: CASSLPGLAPVYNEQFF
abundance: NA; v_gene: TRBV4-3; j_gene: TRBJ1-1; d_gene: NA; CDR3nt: TGCGCCAGCAGCCAAGATTGGGCAGGGGTTACTGAAGCTTTCTTT; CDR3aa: CASSQDWAGVTEAFF
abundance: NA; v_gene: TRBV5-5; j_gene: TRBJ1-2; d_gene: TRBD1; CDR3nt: TGTGCCAGCAGCTTGGATGGGACAGGGAGGGTCTATGGCTACACCTTC; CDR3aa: CASSLDGTGRVYGYTF
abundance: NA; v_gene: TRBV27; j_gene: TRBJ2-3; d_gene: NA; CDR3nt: TGTGCCAGCAGTTTCGAGGGGGAGAGAGATACGCAGTATTTT; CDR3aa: CASSFEGERDTQYF
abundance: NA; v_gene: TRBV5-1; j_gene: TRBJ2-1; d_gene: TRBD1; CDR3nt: TGCGCCAGCAGCTCCGGGACAGGGATTCCCCCAGGGGGCAATGAGCAGTTCTTC; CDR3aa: CASSSGTGIPPGGNEQFF
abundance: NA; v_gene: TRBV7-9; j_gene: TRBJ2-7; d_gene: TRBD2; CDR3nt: TGTGCCAGCAGCCCAACTAGCGGGGGGGCACAGTACTTC; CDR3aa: CASSPTSGGAQYF
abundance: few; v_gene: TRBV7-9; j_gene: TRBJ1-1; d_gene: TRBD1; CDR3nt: TGTGCCAGCAGCTTACGACAGGGAAACACTGAAGCTTTCTTT; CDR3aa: CASSLRQGNTEAFF
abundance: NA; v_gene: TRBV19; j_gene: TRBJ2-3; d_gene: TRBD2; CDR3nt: TGTGCCAGTAGTACCGGACTAGCGGGATCTGATACGCAGTATTTT; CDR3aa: CASSTGLAGSDTQYF
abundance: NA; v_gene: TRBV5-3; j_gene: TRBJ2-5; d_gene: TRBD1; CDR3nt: TGTGCCAGAAGCTTAATTCGTACCGGGACAGGGGGCCCTCAAGAGACCCAGTACTTC; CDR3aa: CARSLIRTGTGGPQETQYF
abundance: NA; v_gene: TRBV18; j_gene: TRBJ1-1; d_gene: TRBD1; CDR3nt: TGTGCCAGCGCGGACAGGGGGCAAACTGAAGCTTTCTTT; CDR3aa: CASADRGQTEAFF
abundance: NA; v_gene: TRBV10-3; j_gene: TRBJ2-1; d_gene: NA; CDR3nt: TGTGCCATCAAGGGGGAGGGTTCCTACAATGAGCAGTTCTTC; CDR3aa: CAIKGEGSYNEQFF
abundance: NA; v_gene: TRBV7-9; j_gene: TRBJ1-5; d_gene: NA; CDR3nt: TGTGCCAGCAGCTTAGATGACCCCCGAGCGAGCAATCAGCCCCAGCATTTT; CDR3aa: CASSLDDPRASNQPQHF
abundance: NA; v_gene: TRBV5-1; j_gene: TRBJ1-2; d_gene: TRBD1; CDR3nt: TGCGCCAGCAGCTCACTACAGGGGGATGGCTACACCTTC; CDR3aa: CASSSLQGDGYTF
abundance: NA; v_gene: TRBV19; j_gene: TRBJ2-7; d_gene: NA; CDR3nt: TGTGCCAGTAGTTCAGGATCCCCCCCCTACGAGCAGTACTTC; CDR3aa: CASSSGSPPYEQYF
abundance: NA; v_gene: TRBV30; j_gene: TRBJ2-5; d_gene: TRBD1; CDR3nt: TGTGCCTGGACAAGACAGGGGGTACGGACCCAGTACTTC; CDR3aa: CAWTRQGVRTQYF
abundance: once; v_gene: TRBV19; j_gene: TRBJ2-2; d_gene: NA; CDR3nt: TGTGCCAGTAGTTCTCCTCTAGCTCAGAACACCGGGGAGCTGTTTTTT; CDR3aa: CASSSPLAQNTGELFF
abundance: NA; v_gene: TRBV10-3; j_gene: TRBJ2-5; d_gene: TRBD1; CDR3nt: TGTGCCATCAGTGAGACCTACTCAGGGGGAGAGACCCAGTACTTC; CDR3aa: CAISETYSGGETQYF
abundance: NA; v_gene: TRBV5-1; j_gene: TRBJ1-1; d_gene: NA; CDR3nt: TGCGCCAGCAGCCCTACATTGGGTGGGGGGAAGAACACTGAAGCTTTCTTT; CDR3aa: CASSPTLGGGKNTEAFF
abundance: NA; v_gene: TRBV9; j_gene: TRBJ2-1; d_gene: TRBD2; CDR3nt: TGTGCCAGCAGCGCTAGCGGGAGCGGTTACAATGAGCAGTTCTTC; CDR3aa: CASSASGSGYNEQFF
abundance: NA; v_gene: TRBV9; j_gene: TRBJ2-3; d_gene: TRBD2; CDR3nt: TGTGCCAGCAGCGGTGCGGGAGGAAGCACAGATACGCAGTATTTT; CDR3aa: CASSGAGGSTDTQYF
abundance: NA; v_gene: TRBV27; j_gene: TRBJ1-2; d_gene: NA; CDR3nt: TGTGCCAGCAGTTTTAGACAGGAGCATGGCTACACCTTC; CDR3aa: CASSFRQEHGYTF
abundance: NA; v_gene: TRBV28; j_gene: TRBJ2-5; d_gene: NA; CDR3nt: TGTGCCAGCAGGTCAGATCAGATCTCCCAAGAGACCCAGTACTTC; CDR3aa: CASRSDQISQETQYF
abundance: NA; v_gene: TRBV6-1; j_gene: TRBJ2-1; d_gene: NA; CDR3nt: TGTGCCAGCAGTGAATTCGGAGGGGTGTCCTACAATGAGCAGTTCTTC; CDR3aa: CASSEFGGVSYNEQFF
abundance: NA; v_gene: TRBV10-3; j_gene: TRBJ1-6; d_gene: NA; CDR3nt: TGTGCCATCACTCCACTCCTCAATTCACCCCTCCACTTT; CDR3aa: CAITPLLNSPLHF
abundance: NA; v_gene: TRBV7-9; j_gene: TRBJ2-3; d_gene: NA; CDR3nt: TGTGCCAGCAGTCGAGGCCTTTTTAGGGATACGCAGTATTTT; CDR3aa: CASSRGLFRDTQYF
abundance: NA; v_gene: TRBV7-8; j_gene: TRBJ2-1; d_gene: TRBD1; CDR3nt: TGTGCCAGCACCGCGGGACAGGGAACACCACGTTACAATGAGCAGTTCTTC; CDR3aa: CASTAGQGTPRYNEQFF
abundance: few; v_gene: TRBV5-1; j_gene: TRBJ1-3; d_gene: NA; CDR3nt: TGCGCCAGCAGCCCCTACCTTGTCAACTCTGGAAACACCATATATTTT; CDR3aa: CASSPYLVNSGNTIYF
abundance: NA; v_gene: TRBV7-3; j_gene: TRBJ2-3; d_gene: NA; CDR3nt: TGTGCCAGCAGCTTAATCGGAGGCGGGGCCGGAGATACGCAGTATTTT; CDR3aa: CASSLIGGGAGDTQYF
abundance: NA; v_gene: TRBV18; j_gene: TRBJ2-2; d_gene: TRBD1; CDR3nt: TGTGCCAGCTCACCCCACCAATTGGGTCGACAGGGGGTCAACACCGGGGAGCTGTTTTTT; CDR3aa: CASSPHQLGRQGVNTGELFF
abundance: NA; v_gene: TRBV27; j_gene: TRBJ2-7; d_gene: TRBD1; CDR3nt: TGTGCCAGCAGTTTAGGGGACAGGGGATTCTCCTACGAGCAGTACTTC; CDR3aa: CASSLGDRGFSYEQYF
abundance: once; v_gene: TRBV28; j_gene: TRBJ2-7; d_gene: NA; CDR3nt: TGTGCCAGCATTAGCGTGCTGGATTACGAGCAGTACTTC; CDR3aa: CASISVLDYEQYF
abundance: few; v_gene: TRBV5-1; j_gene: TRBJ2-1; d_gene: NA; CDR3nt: TGCGCCAGCAGCTCCCAAACTTCTTCGGATGAGCAGTTCTTC; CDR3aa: CASSSQTSSDEQFF
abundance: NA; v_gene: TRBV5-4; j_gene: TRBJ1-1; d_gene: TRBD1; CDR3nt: TGTGCCAGCAGCCCGAATTCACAGGGGCCCACTGAAGCTTTCTTT; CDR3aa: CASSPNSQGPTEAFF